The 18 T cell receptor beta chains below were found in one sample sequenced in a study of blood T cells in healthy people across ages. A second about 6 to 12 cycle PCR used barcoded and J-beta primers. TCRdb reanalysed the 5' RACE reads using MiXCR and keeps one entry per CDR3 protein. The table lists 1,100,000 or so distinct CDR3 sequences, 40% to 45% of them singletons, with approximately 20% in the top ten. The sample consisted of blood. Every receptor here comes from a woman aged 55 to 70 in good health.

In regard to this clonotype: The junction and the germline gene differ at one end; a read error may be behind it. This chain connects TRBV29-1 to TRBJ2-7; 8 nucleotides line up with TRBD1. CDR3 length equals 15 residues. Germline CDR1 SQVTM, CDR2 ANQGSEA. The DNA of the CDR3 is TGCAGCGTCGAAGGGGGGCAGGGGGCTCCCTACGAGCAGTACTTC. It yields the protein CSVEGGQGAPYEQYF.

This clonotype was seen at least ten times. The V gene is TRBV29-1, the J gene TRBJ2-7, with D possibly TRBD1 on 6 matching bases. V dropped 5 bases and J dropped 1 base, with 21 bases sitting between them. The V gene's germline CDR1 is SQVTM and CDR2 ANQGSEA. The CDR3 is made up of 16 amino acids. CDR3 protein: CSVTLRGAGSSYEQYF. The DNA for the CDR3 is TGCAGCGTTACTCTCAGGGGCGCAGGGTCATCCTACGAGCAGTACTTC.

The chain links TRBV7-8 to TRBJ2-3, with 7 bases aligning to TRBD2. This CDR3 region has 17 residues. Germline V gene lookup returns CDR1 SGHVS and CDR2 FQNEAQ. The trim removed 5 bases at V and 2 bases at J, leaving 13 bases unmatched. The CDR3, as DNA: TGTGCCAGCAGCCGGCCGGCTACTAGCGAATACACAGATACGCAGTATTTT. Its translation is CASSRPATSEYTDTQYF.

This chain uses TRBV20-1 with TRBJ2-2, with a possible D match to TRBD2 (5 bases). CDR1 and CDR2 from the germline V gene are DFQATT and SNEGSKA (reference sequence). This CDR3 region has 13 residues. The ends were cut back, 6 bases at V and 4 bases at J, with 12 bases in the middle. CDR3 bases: TGCAGTGCCGCTTCTCGGGGCACCGGGGAGCTGTTTTTT. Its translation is CSAASRGTGELFF.

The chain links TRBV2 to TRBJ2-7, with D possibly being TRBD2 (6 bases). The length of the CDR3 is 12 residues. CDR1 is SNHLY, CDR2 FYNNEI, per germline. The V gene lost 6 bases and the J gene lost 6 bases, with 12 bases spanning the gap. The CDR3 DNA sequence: TGTGCCAGCAGGGAACTAGCCGTCGAGCAGTACTTC. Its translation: CASRELAVEQYF.

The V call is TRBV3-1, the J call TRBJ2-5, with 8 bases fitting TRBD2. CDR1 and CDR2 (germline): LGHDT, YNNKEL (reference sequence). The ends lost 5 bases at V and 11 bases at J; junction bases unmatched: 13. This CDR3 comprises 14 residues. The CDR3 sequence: CASSFTSGDNEQYF. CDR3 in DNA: TGTGCCAGCAGCTTCACTAGCGGAGACAATGAGCAGTACTTC.

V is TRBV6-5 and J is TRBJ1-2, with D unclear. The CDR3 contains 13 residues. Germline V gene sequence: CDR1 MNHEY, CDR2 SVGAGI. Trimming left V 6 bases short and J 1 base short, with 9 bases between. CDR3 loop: CASRGNLNYGYTF. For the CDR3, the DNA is TGTGCCAGCAGAGGGAACCTTAACTATGGCTACACCTTC.

As DNA, the CDR3 is TGCAGCGTTGATGGGTTGCAGGGCAAAGATACGCAGTATTTT. Translated, it gives CSVDGLQGKDTQYF. The genes are TRBV29-1 and TRBJ2-3, with a tentative D call TRBD1 (5 bases). This CDR3 contains 14 residues. In germline, CDR1 is SQVTM, CDR2 ANQGSEA. Trimming removed 3 bases at V and 5 bases at J, with 15 bases between.

The CDR3 DNA follows: TGTGCCAGCAGTTACCTCCAGGGTACCTACGAGCAGTACTTC. This sequence encodes CASSYLQGTYEQYF. V gene TRBV6-6 combines with J gene TRBJ2-7, with a possible D match to TRBD1 (5 bases). Germline values: CDR1 MNHNY, CDR2 SVGAGI (reference sequence). This CDR3 is 14 amino acids long. Trimming took off 2 bases at V and 2 bases at J, with 10 bases between the two ends.

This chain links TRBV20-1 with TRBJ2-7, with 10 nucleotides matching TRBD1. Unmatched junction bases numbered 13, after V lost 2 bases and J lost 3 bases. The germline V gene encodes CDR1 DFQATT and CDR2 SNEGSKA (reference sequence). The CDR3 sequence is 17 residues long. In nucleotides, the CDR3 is TGCAGTGCTAGACTCTCCCGAATGGGGGACAGGGGCTACGAGCAGTACTTC. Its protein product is CSARLSRMGDRGYEQYF.

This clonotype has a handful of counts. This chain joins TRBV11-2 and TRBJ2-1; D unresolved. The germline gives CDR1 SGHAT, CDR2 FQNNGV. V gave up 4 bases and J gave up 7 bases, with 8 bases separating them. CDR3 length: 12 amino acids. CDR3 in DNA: TGTGCCAGCAGCTCCACAGATAATGAGCAGTTCTTC. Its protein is CASSSTDNEQFF. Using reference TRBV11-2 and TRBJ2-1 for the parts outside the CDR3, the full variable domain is EAGVAQSPRYKIIEKRQSVAFWCNPISGHATLYWYQQILGQGPKLLIQFQNNGVVDDSQLPKDRFSAERLKGVDSTLKIQPAKLEDSAVYLCASSSTDNEQFFGPGTRLTVL.

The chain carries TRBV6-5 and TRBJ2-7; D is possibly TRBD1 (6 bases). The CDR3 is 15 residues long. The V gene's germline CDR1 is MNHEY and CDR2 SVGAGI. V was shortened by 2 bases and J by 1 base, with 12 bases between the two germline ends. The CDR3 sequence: CASSYIQGVSYEQYF. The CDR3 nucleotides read TGTGCCAGCAGTTACATACAGGGAGTTTCCTACGAGCAGTACTTC.

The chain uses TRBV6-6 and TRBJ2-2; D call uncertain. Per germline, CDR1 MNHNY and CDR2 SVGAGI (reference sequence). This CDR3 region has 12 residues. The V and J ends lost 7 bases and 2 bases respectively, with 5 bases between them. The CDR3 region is CASNLNTGELFF. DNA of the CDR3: TGTGCCAGCAACCTAAACACCGGGGAGCTGTTTTTT.

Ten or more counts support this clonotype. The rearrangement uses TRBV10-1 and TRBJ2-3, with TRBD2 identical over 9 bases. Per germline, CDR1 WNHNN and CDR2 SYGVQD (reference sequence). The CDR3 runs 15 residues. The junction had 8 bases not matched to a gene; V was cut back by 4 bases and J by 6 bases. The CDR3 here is CASSVIAGASDTQYF. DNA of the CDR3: TGCGCCAGCAGTGTCATAGCGGGAGCTTCGGATACGCAGTATTTT.

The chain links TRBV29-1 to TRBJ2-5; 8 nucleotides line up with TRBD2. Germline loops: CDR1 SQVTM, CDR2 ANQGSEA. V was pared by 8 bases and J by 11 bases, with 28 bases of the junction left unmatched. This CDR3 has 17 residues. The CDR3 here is CSTEGSTLAGSYNEQYF. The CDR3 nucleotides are TGCAGCACTGAGGGGAGTACTCTAGCGGGCTCCTACAATGAGCAGTACTTC.

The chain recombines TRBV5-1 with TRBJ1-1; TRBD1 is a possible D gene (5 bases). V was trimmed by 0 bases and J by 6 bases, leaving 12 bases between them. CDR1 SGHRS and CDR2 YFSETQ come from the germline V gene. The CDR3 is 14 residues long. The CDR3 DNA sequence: TGCGCCAGCAGCTTGGACGGGGGGGGTTCTGAAGCTTTCTTT. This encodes CASSLDGGGSEAFF. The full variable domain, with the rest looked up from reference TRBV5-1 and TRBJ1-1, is KAGVTQTPRYLIKTRGQQVTLSCSPISGHRSVSWYQQTPGQGLQFLFEYFSETQRNKGNFPGRFSGRQFSNSRSEMNVSTLELGDSALYLCASSLDGGGSEAFFGQGTRLTVV.

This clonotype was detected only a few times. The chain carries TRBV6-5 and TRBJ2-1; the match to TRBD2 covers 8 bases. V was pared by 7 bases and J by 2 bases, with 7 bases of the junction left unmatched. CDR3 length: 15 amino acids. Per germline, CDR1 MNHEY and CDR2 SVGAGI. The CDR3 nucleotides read TGTGCCAGCACCGACAGCGGGGGAGCCTACAATGAGCAGTTCTTC. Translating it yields CASTDSGGAYNEQFF.

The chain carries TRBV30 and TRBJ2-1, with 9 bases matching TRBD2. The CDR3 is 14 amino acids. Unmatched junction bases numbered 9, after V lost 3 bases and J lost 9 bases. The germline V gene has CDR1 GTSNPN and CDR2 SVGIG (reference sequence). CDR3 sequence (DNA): TGTGCCTGGAGGGTTAGCGGGAGTTCCGGTGAGCAGTTCTTC. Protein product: CAWRVSGSSGEQFF. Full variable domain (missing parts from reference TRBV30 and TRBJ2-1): SQTIHQWPATLVQPVGSPLSLECTVEGTSNPNLYWYRQAAGRGLQLLFYSVGIGQISSEVPQNLSASRPQDRQFILSSKKLLLSDSGFYLCAWRVSGSSGEQFFGPGTRLTVL.